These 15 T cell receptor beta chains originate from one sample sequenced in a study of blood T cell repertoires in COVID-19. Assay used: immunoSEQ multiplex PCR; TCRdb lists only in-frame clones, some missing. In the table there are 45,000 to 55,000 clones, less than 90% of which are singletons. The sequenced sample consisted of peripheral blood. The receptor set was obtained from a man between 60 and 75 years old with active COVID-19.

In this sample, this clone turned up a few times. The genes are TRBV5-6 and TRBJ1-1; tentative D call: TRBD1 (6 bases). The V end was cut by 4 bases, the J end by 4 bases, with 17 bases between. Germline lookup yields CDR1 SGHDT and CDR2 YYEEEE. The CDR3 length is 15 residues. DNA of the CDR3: TGTGCCAGCAGCCCCCGCGGGGGGCGAGGCACTGAAGCTTTCTTT. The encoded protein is CASSPRGGRGTEAFF.

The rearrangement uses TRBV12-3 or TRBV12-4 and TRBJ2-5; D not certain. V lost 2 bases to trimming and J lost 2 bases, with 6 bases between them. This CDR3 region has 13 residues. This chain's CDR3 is CASSLNRQETQYF. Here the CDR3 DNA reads TGTGCCAGCAGTTTAAACAGACAAGAGACCCAGTACTTC.

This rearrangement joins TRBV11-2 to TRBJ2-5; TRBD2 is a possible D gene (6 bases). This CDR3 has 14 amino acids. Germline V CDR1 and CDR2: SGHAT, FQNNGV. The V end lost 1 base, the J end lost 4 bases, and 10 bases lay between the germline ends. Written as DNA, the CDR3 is TGTGCCAGCAGCTTAGTGGTTAGCGGAGAGACCCAGTACTTC. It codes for CASSLVVSGETQYF. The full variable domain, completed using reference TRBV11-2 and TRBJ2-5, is EAGVAQSPRYKIIEKRQSVAFWCNPISGHATLYWYQQILGQGPKLLIQFQNNGVVDDSQLPKDRFSAERLKGVDSTLKIQPAKLEDSAVYLCASSLVVSGETQYFGPGTRLLVL.

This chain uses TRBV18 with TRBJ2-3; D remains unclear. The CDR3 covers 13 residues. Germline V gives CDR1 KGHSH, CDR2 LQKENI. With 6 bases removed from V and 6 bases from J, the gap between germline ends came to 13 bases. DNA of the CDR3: TGTGCCAGCTCCCAGGCCCGCCTGGATACGCAGTATTTT. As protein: CASSQARLDTQYF.

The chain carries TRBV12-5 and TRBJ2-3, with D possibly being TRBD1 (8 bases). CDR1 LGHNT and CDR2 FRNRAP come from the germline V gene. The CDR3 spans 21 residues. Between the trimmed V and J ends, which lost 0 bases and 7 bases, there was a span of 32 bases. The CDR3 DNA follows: TGTGCTAGTGGTTTGGTACTAAGCGGGACAGGAGCCGAAAACCCGATCAATACGCAGTATTTT. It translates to CASGLVLSGTGAENPINTQYF. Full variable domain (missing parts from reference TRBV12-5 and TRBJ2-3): DARVTQTPRHKVTEMGQEVTMRCQPILGHNTVFWYRQTMMQGLELLAYFRNRAPLDDSGMPKDRFSAEMPDATLATLKIQPSEPRDSAVYFCASGLVLSGTGAENPINTQYFGPGTRLTVL.

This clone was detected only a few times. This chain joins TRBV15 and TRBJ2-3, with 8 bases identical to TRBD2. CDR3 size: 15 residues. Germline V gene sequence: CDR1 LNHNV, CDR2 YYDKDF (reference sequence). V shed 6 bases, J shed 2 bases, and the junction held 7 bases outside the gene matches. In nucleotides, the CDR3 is TGTGCCACCAGTGAGCGGGGGCAGGCCACAGATACGCAGTATTTT. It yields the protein CATSERGQATDTQYF.

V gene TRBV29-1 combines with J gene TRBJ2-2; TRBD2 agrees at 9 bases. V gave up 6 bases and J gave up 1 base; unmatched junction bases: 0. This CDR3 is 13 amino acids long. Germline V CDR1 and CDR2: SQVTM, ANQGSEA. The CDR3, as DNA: TGCAGCGTGACTAGCGGGAACACCGGGGAGCTGTTTTTT. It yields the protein CSVTSGNTGELFF.

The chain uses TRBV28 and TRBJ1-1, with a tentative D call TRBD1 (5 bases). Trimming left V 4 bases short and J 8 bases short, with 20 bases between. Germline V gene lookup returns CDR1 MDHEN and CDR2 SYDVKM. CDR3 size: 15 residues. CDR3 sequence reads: CASSSTGTGVSEAFF. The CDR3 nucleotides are TGTGCCAGCAGTTCAACCGGGACGGGGGTTTCGGAAGCTTTCTTT.

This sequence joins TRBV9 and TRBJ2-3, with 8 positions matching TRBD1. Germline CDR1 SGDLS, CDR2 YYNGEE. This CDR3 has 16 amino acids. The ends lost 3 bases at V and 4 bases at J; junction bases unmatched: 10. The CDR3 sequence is CASSARGQGAADTQYF. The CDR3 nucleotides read TGTGCCAGCAGCGCCCGGGGGCAGGGGGCGGCAGATACGCAGTATTTT.

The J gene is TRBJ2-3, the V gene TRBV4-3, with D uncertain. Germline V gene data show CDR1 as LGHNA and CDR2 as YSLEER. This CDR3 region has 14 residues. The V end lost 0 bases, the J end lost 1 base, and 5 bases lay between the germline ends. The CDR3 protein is CASSQEYGTDTQYF. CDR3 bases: TGCGCCAGCAGCCAAGAGTATGGCACAGATACGCAGTATTTT.

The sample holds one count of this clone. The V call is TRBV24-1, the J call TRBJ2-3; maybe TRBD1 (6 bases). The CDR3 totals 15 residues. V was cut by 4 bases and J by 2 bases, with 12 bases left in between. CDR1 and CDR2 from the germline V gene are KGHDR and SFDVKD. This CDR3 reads CATSDPDRTTDTQYF. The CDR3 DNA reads TGTGCCACCAGTGACCCAGACAGGACCACAGATACGCAGTATTTT.

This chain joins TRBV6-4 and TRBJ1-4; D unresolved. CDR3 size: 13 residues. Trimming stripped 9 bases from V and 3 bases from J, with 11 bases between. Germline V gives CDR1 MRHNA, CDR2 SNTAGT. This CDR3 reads CARRHVSNEKLFF. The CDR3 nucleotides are TGTGCCAGAAGACACGTATCTAATGAAAAACTGTTTTTT.

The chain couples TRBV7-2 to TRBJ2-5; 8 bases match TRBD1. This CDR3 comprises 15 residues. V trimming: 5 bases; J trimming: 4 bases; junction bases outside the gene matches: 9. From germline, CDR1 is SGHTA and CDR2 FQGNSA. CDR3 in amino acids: CASSLRQGRSETQYF. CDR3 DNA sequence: TGTGCCAGCAGCCTTAGACAGGGGCGTTCAGAGACCCAGTACTTC.

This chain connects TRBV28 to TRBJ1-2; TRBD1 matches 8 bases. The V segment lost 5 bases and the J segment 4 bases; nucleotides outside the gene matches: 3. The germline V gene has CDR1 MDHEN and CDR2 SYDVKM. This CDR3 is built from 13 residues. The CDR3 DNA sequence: TGTGCCAGCAGTCCGACAGGGGCCTATGGCTACACCTTC. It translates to CASSPTGAYGYTF.

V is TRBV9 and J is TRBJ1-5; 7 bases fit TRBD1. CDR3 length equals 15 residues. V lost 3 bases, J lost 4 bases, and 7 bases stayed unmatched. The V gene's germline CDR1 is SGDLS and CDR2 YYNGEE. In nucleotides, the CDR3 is TGTGCCAGCAGCGCATCCGGGACAGTGAATCAGCCCCAGCATTTT. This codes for CASSASGTVNQPQHF.